The clone carrying this T cell receptor beta chain was counted only a few times. One end of the junction is discordant with germline, which a read error may explain. These data are taken from a study of metastatic and nonmetastatic thyroid tumors. Study as a whole: For malignant and benign thyroid patients, tumor or nodule tissue and blood were the sources whose repertoires were compared.

TCRdb re-called clones from the PCR reads using MiXCR. The table has around 20,000 clones, roughly 29% seen once. CDR3 size: 16 residues. The germline V gene encodes CDR1 MGHRA and CDR2 YSYEKL. Every patient underwent thyroid surgery untreated. This chain uses TRBV4-1 with TRBJ1-3; D gene uncertain. Sequencing was done on a sample of blood. The TCR comes from a female donor with papillary thyroid cancer or a benign thyroid nodule (not recorded which). Some clones in this sample may be carry-over from other donors' samples. This chain's CDR3 is CASSQPFTDSGDTVYF. CDR3 DNA sequence: TGCGCCAGCAGCCAACCCTTTACGGACTCTGGAGACACCGTATATTTT.